This TCR beta chain stems from a study of OX40 agonist ivuxolimab in advanced cancers. Study-wide context: Three partial responders included one hepatocellular carcinoma patient and two cutaneous melanoma patients.

Concerning this clone itself: Other DNA sequences in the same sample also yield this CDR3.

Some clones are missing from TCRdb's copy, which holds only in-frame ones; the method was immunoSEQ multiplex PCR. The sample has around 99,000 clones, around 93% seen once. Excluded were patients having autoimmune disease history or systemic immunosuppression. This receptor was identified in an adult with an advanced solid tumor such as melanoma, head and neck, liver or kidney cancer. The specimen was CD4+ or CD8+ T cells sorted from blood, collected in a trial of the OX40 agonist ivuxolimab.

The CDR3 coding sequence is TGTGCCAGCAGTCTTTCTCCCGGGCCTGCAACTAATGAAAAACTGTTTTTT. The encoded protein is CASSLSPGPATNEKLFF. The gene calls are TRBV27 and TRBJ1-4; D ambiguous. The CDR3 has 17 residues. Trimming took off 5 bases at V and 0 bases at J, with 16 bases between the two ends. Germline V gives CDR1 MNHEY, CDR2 SMNVEV (reference sequence). Variable domain in full (rest from reference TRBV27 and TRBJ1-4): EAQVTQNPRYLITVTGKKLTVTCSQNMNHEYMSWYRQDPGLGLRQIYYSMNVEVTDKGDVPEGYKVSRKEKRNFPLILESPSPNQTSLYFCASSLSPGPATNEKLFFGSGTQLSVL.